This TCR beta chain comes out of a study of blood T cell repertoires in COVID-19. Across the whole study: Spain, Italy and the United States supplied samples that represented acute and convalescent COVID-19.

Germline V lookup: CDR1 SGHRS, CDR2 YFSETQ. This CDR3 has 14 residues. V lost 0 bases and J lost 6; bases outside the gene matches: 2. Participants came from about 24 US areas, aged roughly 18 to 89 years. Donors of Cohort 3 who recovered were those that had two negative PCRs, clearance, or symptom resolution. Using immunoSEQ multiplex PCR, the repertoire was profiled, and TCRdb retains in-frame clones only, with some absent. The repertoire holds fewer than 400,000 clones, roughly 88% seen once, with 2.2% in the top ten. The chain carries TRBV5-1 and TRBJ1-2, with 10 bases aligning to TRBD1. Material: PBMCs or T cells enriched from blood (not recorded which). The clonotype was recovered from a man aged 25 to 40 who had recovered from COVID-19. The CDR3 reads CASSLGQGADGYTF. In DNA, the CDR3 is TGCGCCAGCAGCTTGGGACAGGGGGCGGATGGCTACACCTTC.